The T cell receptor beta chain described here comes from a study of regulatory dendritic cells for organ transplantation. Overall study context: Monocytes received vitamin D3 on days 0 and 4, IL-10 on day 4. Study-level findings and limits: Mature dendritic cells appeared to drive more memory CD8+ clonal expansion than regulatory ones. The authors noted considerable between-person heterogeneity in alloreactive memory CD8+ cells. Of resting T cell subsets, memory CD8+ had the most alloreactive clonotypes.

Sequencing used immunoSEQ multiplex PCR; TCRdb keeps in-frame clones, though not all of them. The sample has some 10,000 clones, 75% to 90% seen once. CFSE-labeled sorted T cells met regulatory or mature dendritic cells for approximately 5 days. This clone appeared a few times. The target antigen is unknown. Germline V gene data show CDR1 as WSHSY and CDR2 as SAAADI. Trimming left V 7 bases short and J 6 bases short, with 10 bases between. CDR3 length equals 13 residues. The TCR comes from a human donor in good health. The rearrangement links TRBV10-2 to TRBJ1-6; a weak D match, TRBD1 (5 bases). Sequencing input: memory CD4+ T cells from blood cultured with dendritic cells. Subset indicated: CD45RO+ memory T cells. The CDR3 spells CASKTDLNSPLHF. CDR3 coding DNA: TGCGCCAGCAAGACAGATCTTAATTCACCCCTCCACTTT.